The clone carrying this TCR beta chain occurred a few times. This entry comes from a study of blood T cell repertoires in COVID-19. Germline V CDR1 and CDR2: DFQATT, SNEGSKA (reference sequence). The length of the CDR3 is 13 residues. V trimming: 3 bases; J trimming: 4 bases; junction bases outside the gene matches: 1. TCRdb's table, derived via immunoSEQ multiplex PCR, lists solely in-frame clones and lacks some. The repertoire consists of over 200,000 clones, with about nine tenths occurring once and the leading ten covering roughly 15%. The chain recombines TRBV20-1 with TRBJ1-2; TRBD1 matches 11 bases. The TCR was taken from a man between 18 and 29 years old who had recovered from COVID-19. Sequencing was performed on PBMCs or T cells enriched from blood (not recorded which). The CDR3 spells CSASGTGGYGYTF. CDR3 bases: TGCAGTGCTAGTGGGACAGGGGGCTATGGCTACACCTTC.